These T cell receptor beta chains were read from a single sample in a study of T cells after yellow fever vaccination. MiXCR was run by TCRdb on the 5' RACE reads, yielding one entry per CDR3 protein. This sample has about 550,000 distinct CDR3 sequences, with about 19% found just once. The input for sequencing was PBMCs, taken 15 days after the yellow fever booster vaccination. Receptor source: a man aged 25-45 years who received the YFV17D yellow fever vaccine. The CDR3 runs from the conserved cysteine through the conserved F or W. A D gene is named only where the DNA matches it firmly. Only part of the rows carry a size: once, few, many, or a class if the clone is expanded.

>NA|TRBV19|TRBD1|TRBJ2-3
CASSDQTGRTDTQYF
TGTGCCAGTAGTGACCAGACAGGGCGCACAGATACGCAGTATTTT
>NA|TRBV28|NA|TRBJ2-1
CASSASGPREFF
TGTGCCAGCAGTGCCTCCGGGCCCAGGGAGTTCTTC
>few|TRBV20-1|NA|TRBJ1-4
CSAKRPNEKLFF
TGCAGTGCTAAACGGCCTAATGAAAAACTGTTTTTT
>many|TRBV24-1|TRBD2|TRBJ2-1
CATSDPGTSGWDNEQFF
TGTGCCACCAGTGACCCCGGGACTAGCGGGTGGGACAATGAGCAGTTCTTC
>few|TRBV20-1|TRBD2|TRBJ2-3
CSAAKTRGGWSTQYF
TGCAGTGCTGCAAAGACTAGGGGAGGGTGGAGTACGCAGTATTTT
>NA|TRBV13|TRBD1|TRBJ1-6
CASSLGGQGGDSPLHF
TGTGCCAGCAGCTTAGGGGGACAGGGTGGAGATTCACCCCTCCACTTT
>NA|TRBV6-2/TRBV6-3|TRBD2|TRBJ2-3
CASSKHASGRRSDTQYF
TGTGCCAGCAGCAAGCATGCTAGCGGGAGGAGGTCAGATACGCAGTATTTT
>NA|TRBV7-9|NA|TRBJ2-7
CASRRDVNEQYF
TGTGCCAGCAGGCGGGACGTCAACGAGCAGTACTTC
>many|TRBV5-1|TRBD1|TRBJ2-5
CASSSGTGRQETQYF
TGCGCCAGCAGCTCCGGGACAGGGAGGCAAGAGACCCAGTACTTC
>NA|TRBV24-1|TRBD2|TRBJ2-1
CATSDTSGRAITEQFF
TGTGCCACCAGTGATACTAGCGGGAGGGCCATTACTGAGCAGTTCTTC
>NA|TRBV20-1|NA|TRBJ2-2
CSARSLNTGELFF
TGCAGTGCTAGGTCCCTTAACACCGGGGAGCTGTTTTTT
>many|TRBV5-1|NA|TRBJ2-7
CASSAGGGTYEQYF
TGCGCCAGCAGCGCTGGGGGAGGAACCTACGAGCAGTACTTC
>NA|TRBV5-1|TRBD2|TRBJ2-3
CASQGVAGVSDTQYF
TGCGCCAGCCAGGGGGTAGCGGGAGTGTCAGATACGCAGTATTTT
>NA|TRBV19|NA|TRBJ1-5
CASTPRGSFNQPQHF
TGTGCCAGTACCCCCAGAGGGTCCTTCAATCAGCCCCAGCATTTT
>few|TRBV27|TRBD1|TRBJ2-7
CASGKTGGGEQYF
TGTGCCAGCGGAAAAACAGGGGGCGGAGAGCAGTACTTC
>few|TRBV25-1|TRBD2|TRBJ2-2
CASSRLAGEGTGELFF
TGTGCCAGCAGTCGTCTAGCGGGAGAGGGCACCGGGGAGCTGTTTTTT
>NA|TRBV30|NA|TRBJ2-1
CAWSEGVTYNEQFF
TGTGCCTGGAGCGAGGGGGTCACCTACAATGAGCAGTTCTTC
>NA|TRBV7-8|NA|TRBJ2-2
CASSLAWQTGELFF
TGTGCCAGCAGCTTAGCGTGGCAGACCGGGGAGCTGTTTTTT
>NA|TRBV6-1|TRBD2|TRBJ2-3
CASNLAGFTDTQYF
TGTGCCAGCAACCTAGCGGGTTTCACAGATACGCAGTATTTT
>NA|TRBV7-2|NA|TRBJ2-5
CASSLAQGTQYF
TGTGCCAGCAGCTTAGCGCAAGGGACCCAGTACTTC
>NA|TRBV27|TRBD2|TRBJ2-2
CASTPGLADGTGELFF
TGTGCCAGCACCCCCGGACTAGCGGACGGGACCGGGGAGCTGTTTTTT
>NA|TRBV5-1|NA|TRBJ2-7
CASSYRDSSYEQYF
TGCGCCAGCAGCTACCGGGATAGCTCCTACGAGCAGTACTTC
>few|TRBV20-1|NA|TRBJ2-3
CSAPSGHRRDTQYF
TGCAGTGCCCCGTCTGGACACCGGCGGGATACGCAGTATTTT
>many|TRBV14|NA|TRBJ2-7
CASSRLAYEQYF
TGTGCCAGCAGCCGACTAGCCTACGAGCAGTACTTC
>NA|TRBV18|TRBD2|TRBJ2-5
CASSPLAGLQETQYF
TGTGCCAGCTCACCATTAGCGGGGCTCCAAGAGACCCAGTACTTC
>few|TRBV7-9|TRBD2|TRBJ2-1
CAGRLAGASEQFF
TGTGCCGGACGACTAGCGGGAGCCAGTGAGCAGTTCTTC
>few|TRBV5-6|NA|TRBJ2-7
CASSLVYEGYEQYF
TGTGCCAGCAGCTTGGTGTACGAGGGCTACGAGCAGTACTTC
>few|TRBV5-1|TRBD2|TRBJ2-2
CASIESAGHTGELFF
TGCGCCAGCATAGAATCAGCGGGACACACCGGGGAGCTGTTTTTT
>few|TRBV27|NA|TRBJ2-7
CATPGGPTYEQYF
TGTGCCACCCCCGGCGGGCCAACCTACGAGCAGTACTTC
>few|TRBV20-1|TRBD2|TRBJ2-1
CSARDPLAGGRGQFF
TGCAGTGCTAGAGATCCGTTAGCGGGAGGGCGTGGGCAGTTCTTC
>NA|TRBV5-4|NA|TRBJ2-2
CASSYEPANTGELFF
TGTGCCAGCAGCTATGAGCCAGCGAACACCGGGGAGCTGTTTTTT
>NA|TRBV7-2|NA|TRBJ1-5
CASSRDMSQPQHF
TGTGCCAGCAGTAGGGACATGTCACAGCCCCAGCATTTT
>NA|TRBV19|NA|TRBJ2-2
CASSPAGLGPGELFF
TGTGCCAGTAGTCCGGCGGGGCTGGGCCCCGGGGAGCTGTTTTTT
>few|TRBV11-3|TRBD1|TRBJ2-1
CASSRDSPAYNEQFF
TGTGCCAGCAGCCGGGACAGCCCAGCCTACAATGAGCAGTTCTTC
>few|TRBV14|NA|TRBJ2-1
CASSPSIGDSYNEQFF
TGTGCCAGCAGCCCCAGTATCGGGGACTCCTACAATGAGCAGTTCTTC
>NA|TRBV15|TRBD1|TRBJ2-7
CATSRDLGTGGEQYF
TGTGCCACCAGCAGAGATCTGGGGACAGGGGGCGAGCAGTACTTC
>NA|TRBV3-1|NA|TRBJ2-4
CASHTGNYGNIQYF
TGTGCCAGCCACACAGGAAATTACGGGAACATTCAGTACTTC
>many|TRBV20-1|NA|TRBJ2-7
CSARDTWAYEQYF
TGCAGTGCTAGAGATACTTGGGCTTACGAGCAGTACTTC
>few|TRBV12-3/TRBV12-4|TRBD2|TRBJ2-7
CASSPSGGPYEQYF
TGTGCCAGCAGTCCTAGCGGGGGACCCTACGAGCAGTACTTC
>NA|TRBV7-8|TRBD2|TRBJ2-3
CASSPGLAGHTDTQYF
TGTGCCAGCAGCCCCGGACTAGCGGGGCACACAGATACGCAGTATTTT
>few|TRBV19|NA|TRBJ1-5
CASSILTRGEQPQHF
TGTGCCAGTAGTATTCTGACCAGGGGAGAGCAGCCCCAGCATTTT
>NA|TRBV12-3/TRBV12-4|TRBD2|TRBJ2-7
CASSPQAGLYEQYF
TGTGCCAGCAGTCCACAAGCGGGACTCTACGAGCAGTACTTC
>few|TRBV7-2|NA|TRBJ2-7
CASSLTQGGGYEQYF
TGTGCCAGCAGCTTAACTCAGGGGGGGGGCTACGAGCAGTACTTC
>NA|TRBV5-6|NA|TRBJ1-4
CASSLSPGEREKLFF
TGTGCCAGCAGCTTGTCTCCCGGGGAGCGAGAAAAACTGTTTTTT
>NA|TRBV28|NA|TRBJ1-2
CASRTVYGYAF
TGTGCCAGCAGGACAGTCTATGGCTACGCCTTC
>NA|TRBV9|NA|TRBJ1-4
CASSPGVYEKLFF
TGTGCCAGCAGCCCCGGGGTTTACGAAAAACTGTTTTTT
>NA|TRBV24-1|TRBD1|TRBJ2-5
CATSDSTKGTGPRETQYF
TGTGCCACCAGTGATTCCACCAAGGGGACAGGCCCGAGGGAGACCCAGTACTTC
>NA|TRBV6-5|NA|TRBJ2-2
CASSSGHPNTGELFF
TGTGCCAGCAGTTCCGGACACCCGAACACCGGGGAGCTGTTTTTT
>few|TRBV7-2|TRBD2|TRBJ2-7
CASSPRTSGRPYEQYF
TGTGCCAGCAGCCCCCGGACTAGCGGGAGGCCTTACGAGCAGTACTTC
>NA|TRBV20-1|TRBD2|TRBJ2-7
CSAAGTSLLEQYF
TGCAGTGCTGCCGGGACTAGCCTTCTCGAGCAGTACTTC